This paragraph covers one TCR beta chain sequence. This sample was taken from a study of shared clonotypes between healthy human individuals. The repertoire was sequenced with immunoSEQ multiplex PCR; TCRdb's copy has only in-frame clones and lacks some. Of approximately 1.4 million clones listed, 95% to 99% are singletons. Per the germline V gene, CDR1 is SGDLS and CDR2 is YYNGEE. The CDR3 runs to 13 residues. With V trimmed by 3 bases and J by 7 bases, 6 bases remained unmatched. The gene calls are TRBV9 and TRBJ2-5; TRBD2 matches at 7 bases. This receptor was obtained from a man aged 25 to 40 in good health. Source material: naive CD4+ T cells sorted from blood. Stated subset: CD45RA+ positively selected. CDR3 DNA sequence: TGTGCCAGCAGCGGAGGACTAGTTGGGACCCAGTACTTC. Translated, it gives CASSGGLVGTQYF.